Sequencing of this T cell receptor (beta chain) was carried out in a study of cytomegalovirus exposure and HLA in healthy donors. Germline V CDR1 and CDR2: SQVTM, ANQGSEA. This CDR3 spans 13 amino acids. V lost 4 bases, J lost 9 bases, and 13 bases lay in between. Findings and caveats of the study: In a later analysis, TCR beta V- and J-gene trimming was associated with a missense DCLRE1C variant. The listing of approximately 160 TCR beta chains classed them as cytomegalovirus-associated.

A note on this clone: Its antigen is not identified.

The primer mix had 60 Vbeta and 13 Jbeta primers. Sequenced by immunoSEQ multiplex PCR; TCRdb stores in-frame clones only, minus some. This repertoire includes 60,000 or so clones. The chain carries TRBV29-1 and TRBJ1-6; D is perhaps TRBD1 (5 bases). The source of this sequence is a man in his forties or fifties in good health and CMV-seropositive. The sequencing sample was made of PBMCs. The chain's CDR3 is CSVVDSAGSPLHF. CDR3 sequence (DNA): TGCAGCGTTGTCGACAGTGCCGGTTCACCCCTCCACTTT.